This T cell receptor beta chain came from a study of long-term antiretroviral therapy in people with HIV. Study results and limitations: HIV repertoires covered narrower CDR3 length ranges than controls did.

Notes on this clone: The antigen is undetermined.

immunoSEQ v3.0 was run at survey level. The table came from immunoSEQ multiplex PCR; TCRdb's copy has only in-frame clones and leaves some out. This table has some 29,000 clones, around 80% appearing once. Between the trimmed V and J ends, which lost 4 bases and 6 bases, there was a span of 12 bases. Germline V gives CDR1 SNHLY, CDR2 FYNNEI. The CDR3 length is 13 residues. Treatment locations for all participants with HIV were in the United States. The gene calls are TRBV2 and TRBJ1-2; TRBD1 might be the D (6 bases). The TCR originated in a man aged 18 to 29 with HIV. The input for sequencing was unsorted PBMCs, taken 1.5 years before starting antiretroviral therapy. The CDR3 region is CASSAWTENGYTF. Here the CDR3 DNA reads TGTGCCAGCAGTGCCTGGACAGAGAATGGCTACACCTTC.